This T cell receptor beta chain was obtained from a study of beta chain features in type 1 diabetes. Regarding the study as a whole: Significant though moderate, a shortening of TCRB CDR3s appeared in all four CD4+ subsets of Type 1 diabetes patients.

The study reverse transcribed the entire isolated RNA, so it sequenced expressed TCRB transcripts. The table came from immunoSEQ multiplex PCR; TCRdb's copy has only in-frame clones and leaves some out. Of roughly 150,000 clones in the sample, 6.5% to 8.5% were seen once. This clone showed up just a few times. No antigen is known for it. Germline loops: CDR1 MNHEY, CDR2 SMNVEV (reference sequence). CDR3 size: 14 residues. Trimming pared 4 bases from V and 11 bases from J, leaving 20 bases between. The rearrangement uses TRBV27 and TRBJ1-1; no reliable D call. This sequence was found in a man younger than 35 with type 1 diabetes. The sequenced material came from central memory CD4+ T cells from blood. The DNA of the CDR3 is TGTGCCAGCAGTTCGCTCACGGCGGGCCTTACGGCTTTCTTT. This gives the protein CASSSLTAGLTAFF.